This T cell receptor beta chain was observed in a study of beta chain features in type 1 diabetes. From germline, CDR1 is MDHEN and CDR2 SYDVKM. The CDR3 loop spans 14 amino acids. Trimming cost V 6 bases and J 1 base; bases outside gene matches: 5. Since all of the isolated RNA was reverse transcribed, expressed TCRB transcripts were what got sequenced. Using immunoSEQ multiplex PCR, the repertoire was profiled, and TCRdb retains in-frame clones only, with some absent. The sample contains roughly 25,000 clones, over 60% of which appear only once. This TCR came from a woman in her 40s in good health. Sample: Tregs from blood. This chain uses TRBV28 with TRBJ1-1; TRBD1 agrees at 7 bases. CDR3 bases: TGTGCCAGCAGGCCGGGACAGAGGAACACTGAAGCTTTCTTT. Residues: CASRPGQRNTEAFF.